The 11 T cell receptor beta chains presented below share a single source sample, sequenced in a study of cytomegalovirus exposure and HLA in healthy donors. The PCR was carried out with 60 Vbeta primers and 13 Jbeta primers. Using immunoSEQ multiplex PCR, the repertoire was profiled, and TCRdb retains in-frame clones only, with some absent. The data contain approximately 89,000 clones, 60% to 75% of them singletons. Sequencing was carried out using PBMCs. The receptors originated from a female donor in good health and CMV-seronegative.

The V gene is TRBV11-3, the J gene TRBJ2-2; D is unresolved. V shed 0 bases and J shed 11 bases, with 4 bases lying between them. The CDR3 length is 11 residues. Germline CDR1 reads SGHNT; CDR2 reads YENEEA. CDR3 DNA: TGTGCCAGCAGCTTAGAAACTGAGCTGTTTTTT. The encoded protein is CASSLETELFF.

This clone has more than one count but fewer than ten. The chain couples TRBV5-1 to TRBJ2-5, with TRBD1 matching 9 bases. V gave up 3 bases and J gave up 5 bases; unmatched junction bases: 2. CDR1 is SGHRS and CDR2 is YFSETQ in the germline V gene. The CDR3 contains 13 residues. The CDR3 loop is CASSYRGLETQYF. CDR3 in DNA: TGCGCCAGCAGCTACAGGGGGCTGGAGACCCAGTACTTC.

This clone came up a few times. CDR3 sequence reads: CATSSRRADTQYF. CDR3 bases: TGTGCCACCAGCAGCCGGAGGGCAGATACGCAGTATTTT. This chain connects TRBV15 to TRBJ2-3; tentatively, D is TRBD2 (6 bases). V gave up 3 bases and J gave up 4 bases, with 8 bases separating them. CDR1 is LNHNV, CDR2 YYDKDF, per germline (reference sequence). This CDR3 spans 13 amino acids. The full variable domain, its missing parts supplied by reference TRBV15 and TRBJ2-3, is DAMVIQNPRYQVTQFGKPVTLSCSQTLNHNVMYWYQQKSSQAPKLLFHYYDKDFNNEADTPDNFQSRRPNTSFCFLDIRSPGLGDTAMYLCATSSRRADTQYFGPGTRLTVL.

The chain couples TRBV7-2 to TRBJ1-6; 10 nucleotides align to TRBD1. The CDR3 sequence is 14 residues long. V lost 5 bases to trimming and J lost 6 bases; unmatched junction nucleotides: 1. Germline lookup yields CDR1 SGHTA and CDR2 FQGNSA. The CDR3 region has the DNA TGTGCCAGCAGCGGGACAGGGGTTAATTCACCCCTCCACTTT. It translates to CASSGTGVNSPLHF.

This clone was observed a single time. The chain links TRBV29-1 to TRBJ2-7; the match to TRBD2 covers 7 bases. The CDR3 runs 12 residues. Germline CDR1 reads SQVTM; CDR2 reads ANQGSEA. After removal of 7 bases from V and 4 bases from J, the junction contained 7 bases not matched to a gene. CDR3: CSASGAYYEQYF. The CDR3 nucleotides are TGCAGCGCCAGCGGGGCCTATTACGAGCAGTACTTC.

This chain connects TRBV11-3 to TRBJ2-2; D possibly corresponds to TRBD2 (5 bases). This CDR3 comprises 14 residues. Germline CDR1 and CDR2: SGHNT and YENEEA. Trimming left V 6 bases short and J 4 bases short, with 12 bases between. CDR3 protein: CASSWGAVTGELFF. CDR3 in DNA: TGTGCCAGCAGTTGGGGAGCGGTCACCGGGGAGCTGTTTTTT.

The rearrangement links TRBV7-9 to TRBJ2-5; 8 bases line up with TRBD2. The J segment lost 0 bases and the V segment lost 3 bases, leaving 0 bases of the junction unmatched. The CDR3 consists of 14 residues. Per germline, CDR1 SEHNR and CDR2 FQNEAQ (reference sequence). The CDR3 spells CASSFSGNQETQYF. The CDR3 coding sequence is TGTGCCAGCAGCTTTAGCGGGAACCAAGAGACCCAGTACTTC.

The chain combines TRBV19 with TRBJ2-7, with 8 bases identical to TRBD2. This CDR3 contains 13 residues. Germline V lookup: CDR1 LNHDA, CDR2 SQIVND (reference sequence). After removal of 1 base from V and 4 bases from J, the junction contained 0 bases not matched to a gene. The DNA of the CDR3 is TGTGCCAGTAGTATAGCTAGCGGGTACGAGCAGTACTTC. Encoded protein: CASSIASGYEQYF.

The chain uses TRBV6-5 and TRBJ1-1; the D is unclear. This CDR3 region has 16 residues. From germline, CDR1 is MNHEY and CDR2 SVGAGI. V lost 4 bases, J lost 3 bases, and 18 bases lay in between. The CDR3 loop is CASSLSPTSYDTEAFF. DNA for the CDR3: TGTGCCAGCAGTTTGTCCCCCACATCTTACGACACTGAAGCTTTCTTT.

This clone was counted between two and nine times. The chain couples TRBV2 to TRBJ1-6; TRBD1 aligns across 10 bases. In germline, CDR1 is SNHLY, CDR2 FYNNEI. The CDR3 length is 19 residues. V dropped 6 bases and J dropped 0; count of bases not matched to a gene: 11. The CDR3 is CASRTGTGVPSSYNSPLHF. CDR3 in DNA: TGTGCCAGCAGGACCGGGACAGGGGTTCCTAGCTCCTATAATTCACCCCTCCACTTT.

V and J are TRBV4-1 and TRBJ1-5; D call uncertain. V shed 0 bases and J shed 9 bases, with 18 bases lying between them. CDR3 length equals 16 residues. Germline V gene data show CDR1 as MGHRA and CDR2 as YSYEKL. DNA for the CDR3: TGCGCCAGCAGCCAAGATCAAGAGAGCTCTCTATCGCCCCAGCATTTT. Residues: CASSQDQESSLSPQHF.